This record concerns one T cell receptor beta chain sequence. This sample stems from a study of blood T cell repertoires in COVID-19. In the original workflow: It was from reference gene primer amplification that nucleated cell counts were estimated. Assay: immunoSEQ multiplex PCR; the TCRdb copy retains only in-frame clones and omits some. The V and J calls and clone size were taken over from that table, and D and trimming were inferred from the DNA. This sample has roughly 500,000 clones, with roughly nine tenths found just once. This CDR3 has 14 residues. The V end was cut by 1 base, the J end by 7 bases, with 10 bases between. Germline CDR1 reads MGHRA; CDR2 reads YSYEKL.

This chain uses TRBV4-1 with TRBJ2-2; possible D gene TRBD1, 5 bases. The source is a woman aged 60-75 years who had recovered from COVID-19. The sequenced sample consisted of PBMCs or T cells enriched from blood (not recorded which). The DNA of the CDR3 is TGCGCCAGCAGCCAAGCGTTAGGGGTCGGGGAGCTGTTTTTT. Translation: CASSQALGVGELFF.